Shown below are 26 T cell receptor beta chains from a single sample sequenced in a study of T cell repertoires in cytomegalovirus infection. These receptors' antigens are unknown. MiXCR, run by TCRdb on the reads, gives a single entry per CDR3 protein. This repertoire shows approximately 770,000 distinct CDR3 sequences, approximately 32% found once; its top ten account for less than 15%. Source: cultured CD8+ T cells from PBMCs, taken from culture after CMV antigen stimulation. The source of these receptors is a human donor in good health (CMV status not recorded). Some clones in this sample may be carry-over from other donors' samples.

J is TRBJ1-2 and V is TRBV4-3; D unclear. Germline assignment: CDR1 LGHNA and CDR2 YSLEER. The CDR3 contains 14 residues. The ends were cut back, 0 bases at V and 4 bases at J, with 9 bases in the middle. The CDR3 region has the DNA TGCGCCAGCAGCCAAGATTCAGTGCCCTATGGCTACACCTTC. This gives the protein CASSQDSVPYGYTF.

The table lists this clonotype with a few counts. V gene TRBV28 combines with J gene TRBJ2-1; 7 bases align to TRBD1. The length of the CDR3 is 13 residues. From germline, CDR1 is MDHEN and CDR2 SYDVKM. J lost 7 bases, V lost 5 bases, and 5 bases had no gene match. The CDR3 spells CASSAIQGNEQFF. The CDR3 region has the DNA TGTGCCAGCAGTGCGATACAGGGGAATGAGCAGTTCTTC.

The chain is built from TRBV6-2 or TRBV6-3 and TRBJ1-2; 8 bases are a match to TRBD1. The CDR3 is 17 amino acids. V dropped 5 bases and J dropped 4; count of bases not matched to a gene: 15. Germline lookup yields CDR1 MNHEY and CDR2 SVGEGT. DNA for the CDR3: TGTGCCAGCAGTGACCCCAGATCAGGGGGCGCGAGCTATGGCTACACCTTC. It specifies CASSDPRSGGASYGYTF.

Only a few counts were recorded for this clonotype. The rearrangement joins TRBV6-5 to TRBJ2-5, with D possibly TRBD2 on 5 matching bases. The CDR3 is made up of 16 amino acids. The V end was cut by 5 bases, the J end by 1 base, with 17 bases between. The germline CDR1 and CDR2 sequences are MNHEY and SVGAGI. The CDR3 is CASSATLLGAQETQYF. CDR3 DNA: TGTGCCAGCAGTGCTACCCTCTTGGGAGCCCAAGAGACCCAGTACTTC.

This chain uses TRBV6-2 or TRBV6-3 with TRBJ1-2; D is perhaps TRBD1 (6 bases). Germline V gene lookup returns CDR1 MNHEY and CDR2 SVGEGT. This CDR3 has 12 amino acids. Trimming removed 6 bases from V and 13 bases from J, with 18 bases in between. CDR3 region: CASSLGAAWPTF. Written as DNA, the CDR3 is TGTGCCAGCAGCCTGGGGGCAGCATGGCCCACCTTC.

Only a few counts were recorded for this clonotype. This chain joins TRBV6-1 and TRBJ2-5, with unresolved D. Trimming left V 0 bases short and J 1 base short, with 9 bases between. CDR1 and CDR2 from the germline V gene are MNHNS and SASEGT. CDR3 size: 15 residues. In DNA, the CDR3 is TGTGCCAGCAGTGAAGCGCTAGGTTCCCAAGAGACCCAGTACTTC. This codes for CASSEALGSQETQYF.

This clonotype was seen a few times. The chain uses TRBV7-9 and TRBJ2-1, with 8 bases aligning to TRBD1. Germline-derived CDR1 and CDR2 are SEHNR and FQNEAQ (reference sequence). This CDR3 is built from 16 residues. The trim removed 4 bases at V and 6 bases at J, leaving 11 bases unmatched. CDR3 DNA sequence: TGTGCCAGCAGCTCGTCCCCGGGACAGGATGTCAATGAGCAGTTCTTC. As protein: CASSSSPGQDVNEQFF.

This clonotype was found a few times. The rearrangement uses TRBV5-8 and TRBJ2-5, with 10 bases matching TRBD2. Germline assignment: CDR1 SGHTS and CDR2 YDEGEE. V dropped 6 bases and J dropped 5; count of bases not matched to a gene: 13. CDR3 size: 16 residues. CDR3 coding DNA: TGTGCCAGCATCCCACTAGCGGGGCCGCCGGGGGAGACCCAGTACTTC. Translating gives CASIPLAGPPGETQYF.

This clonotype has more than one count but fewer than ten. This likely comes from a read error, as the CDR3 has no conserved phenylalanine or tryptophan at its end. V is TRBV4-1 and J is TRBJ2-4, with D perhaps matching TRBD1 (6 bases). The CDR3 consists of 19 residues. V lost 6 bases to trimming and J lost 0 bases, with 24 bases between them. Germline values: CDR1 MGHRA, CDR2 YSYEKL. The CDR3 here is CASSPAVGQLSLAKNIQYI. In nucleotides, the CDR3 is TGCGCCAGCAGTCCTGCCGTTGGACAGCTTTCGTTAGCCAAAAACATTCAGTACATC.

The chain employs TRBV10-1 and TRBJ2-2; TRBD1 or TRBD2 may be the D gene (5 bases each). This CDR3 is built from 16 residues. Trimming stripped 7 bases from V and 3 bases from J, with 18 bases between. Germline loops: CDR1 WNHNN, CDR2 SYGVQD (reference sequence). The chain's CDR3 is CASMSTGTRDTGELFF. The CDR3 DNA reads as TGCGCCAGCATGTCGACCGGGACCAGGGACACCGGGGAGCTGTTTTTT.

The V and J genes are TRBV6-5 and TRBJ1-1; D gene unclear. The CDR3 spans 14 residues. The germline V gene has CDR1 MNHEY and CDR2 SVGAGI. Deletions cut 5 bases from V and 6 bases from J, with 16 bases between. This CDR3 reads CASSPRSVQAEAFF. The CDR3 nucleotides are TGTGCCAGCAGTCCCAGGTCGGTCCAGGCTGAAGCTTTCTTT.

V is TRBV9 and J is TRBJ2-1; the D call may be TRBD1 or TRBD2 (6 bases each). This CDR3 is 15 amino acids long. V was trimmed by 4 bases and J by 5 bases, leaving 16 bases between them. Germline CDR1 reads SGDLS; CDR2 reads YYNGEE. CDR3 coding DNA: TGTGCCAGCAGCCTATCGGGGGCCCCCAACAATGAGCAGTTCTTC. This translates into CASSLSGAPNNEQFF.

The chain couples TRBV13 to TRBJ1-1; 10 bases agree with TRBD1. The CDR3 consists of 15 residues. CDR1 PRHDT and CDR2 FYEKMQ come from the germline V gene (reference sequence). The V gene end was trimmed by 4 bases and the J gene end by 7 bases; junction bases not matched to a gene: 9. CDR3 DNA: TGTGCCAGCAGCTCCAGTGACAGGGGGCGCCTTGAAGCTTTCTTT. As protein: CASSSSDRGRLEAFF.

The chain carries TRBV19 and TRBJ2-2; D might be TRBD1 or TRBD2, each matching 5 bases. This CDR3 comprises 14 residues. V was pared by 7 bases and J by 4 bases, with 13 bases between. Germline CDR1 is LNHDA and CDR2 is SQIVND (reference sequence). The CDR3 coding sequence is TGTGCCAGTAATTTAGGGACCTCCACCGGGGAGCTGTTTTTT. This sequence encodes CASNLGTSTGELFF. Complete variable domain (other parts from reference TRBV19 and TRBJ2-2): DGGITQSPKYLFRKEGQNVTLSCEQNLNHDAMYWYRQDPGQGLRLIYYSQIVNDFQKGDIAEGYSVSREKKESFPLTVTSAQKNPTAFYLCASNLGTSTGELFFGEGSRLTVL.

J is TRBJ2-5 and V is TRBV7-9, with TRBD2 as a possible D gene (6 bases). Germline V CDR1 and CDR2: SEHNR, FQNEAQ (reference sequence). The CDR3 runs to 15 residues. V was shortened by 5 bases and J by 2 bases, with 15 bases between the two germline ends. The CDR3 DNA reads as TGTGCCAGCAGCAGGCCCTATCGGGGGCAAGAGACCCAGTACTTC. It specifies CASSRPYRGQETQYF.

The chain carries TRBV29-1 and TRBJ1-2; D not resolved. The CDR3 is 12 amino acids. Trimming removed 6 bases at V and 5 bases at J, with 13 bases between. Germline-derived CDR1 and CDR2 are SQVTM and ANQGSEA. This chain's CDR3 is CSVGRAGYGYTF. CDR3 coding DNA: TGCAGCGTCGGCCGGGCAGGTTATGGCTACACCTTC.

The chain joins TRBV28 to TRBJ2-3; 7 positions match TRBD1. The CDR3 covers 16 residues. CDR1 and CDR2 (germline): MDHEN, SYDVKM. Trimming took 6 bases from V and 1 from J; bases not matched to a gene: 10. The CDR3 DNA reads TGTGCCAGCAGCACTGACAGGGATTCGGGCACAGATACGCAGTATTTT. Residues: CASSTDRDSGTDTQYF. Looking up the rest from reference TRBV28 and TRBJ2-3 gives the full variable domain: DVKVTQSSRYLVKRTGEKVFLECVQDMDHENMFWYRQDPGLGLRLIYFSYDVKMKEKGDIPEGYSVSREKKERFSLILESASTNQTSMYLCASSTDRDSGTDTQYFGPGTRLTVL.

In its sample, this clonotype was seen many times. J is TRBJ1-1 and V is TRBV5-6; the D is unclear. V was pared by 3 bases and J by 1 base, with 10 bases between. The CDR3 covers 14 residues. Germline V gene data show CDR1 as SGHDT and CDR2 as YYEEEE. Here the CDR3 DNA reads TGTGCCAGCAGCTCCCCCACACAGAACACTGAAGCTTTCTTT. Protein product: CASSSPTQNTEAFF.

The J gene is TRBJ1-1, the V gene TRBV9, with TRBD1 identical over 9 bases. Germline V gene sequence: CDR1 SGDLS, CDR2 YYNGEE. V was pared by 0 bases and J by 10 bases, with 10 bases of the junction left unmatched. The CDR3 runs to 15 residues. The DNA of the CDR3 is TGTGCCAGCAGCGTAGGGGACAGGGTGCATGGTGGAGCTTTCTTT. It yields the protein CASSVGDRVHGGAFF.

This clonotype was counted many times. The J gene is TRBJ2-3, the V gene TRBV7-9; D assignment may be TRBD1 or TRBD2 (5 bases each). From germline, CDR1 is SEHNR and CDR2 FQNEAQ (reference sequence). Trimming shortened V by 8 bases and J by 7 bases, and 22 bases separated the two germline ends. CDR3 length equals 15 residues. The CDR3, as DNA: TGTGCCAGCCGCTGGGACCTCCTACCTGGGCATACGCAGTATTTT. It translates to CASRWDLLPGHTQYF.

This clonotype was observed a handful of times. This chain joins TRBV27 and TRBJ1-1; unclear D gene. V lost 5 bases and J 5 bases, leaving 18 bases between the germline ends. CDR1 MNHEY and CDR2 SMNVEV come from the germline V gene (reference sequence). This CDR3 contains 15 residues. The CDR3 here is CASSHLPGSNTEAFF. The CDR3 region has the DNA TGTGCCAGCAGTCACCTCCCTGGGAGTAATACTGAAGCTTTCTTT.

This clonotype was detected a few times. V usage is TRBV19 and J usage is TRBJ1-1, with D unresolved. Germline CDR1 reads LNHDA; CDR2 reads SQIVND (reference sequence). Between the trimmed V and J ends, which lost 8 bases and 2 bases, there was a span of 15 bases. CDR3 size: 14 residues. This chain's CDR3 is CASVGRTVNTEAFF. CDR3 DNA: TGTGCCAGTGTTGGACGGACGGTAAACACTGAAGCTTTCTTT. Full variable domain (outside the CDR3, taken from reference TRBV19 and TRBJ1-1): DGGITQSPKYLFRKEGQNVTLSCEQNLNHDAMYWYRQDPGQGLRLIYYSQIVNDFQKGDIAEGYSVSREKKESFPLTVTSAQKNPTAFYLCASVGRTVNTEAFFGQGTRLTVV.

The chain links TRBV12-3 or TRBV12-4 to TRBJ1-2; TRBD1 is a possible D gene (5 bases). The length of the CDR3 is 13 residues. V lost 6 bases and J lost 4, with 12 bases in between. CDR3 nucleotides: TGTGCCAGCAGCTTGACAGTTGTCTATGGCTACACCTTC. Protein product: CASSLTVVYGYTF.

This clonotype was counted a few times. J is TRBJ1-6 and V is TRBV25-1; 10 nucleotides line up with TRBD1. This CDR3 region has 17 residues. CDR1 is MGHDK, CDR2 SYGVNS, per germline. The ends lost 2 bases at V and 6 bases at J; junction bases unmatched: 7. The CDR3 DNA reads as TGTGCCAGCAGTGAAGGGGGACAGGGGACGTTTAATTCACCCCTCCACTTT. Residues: CASSEGGQGTFNSPLHF.

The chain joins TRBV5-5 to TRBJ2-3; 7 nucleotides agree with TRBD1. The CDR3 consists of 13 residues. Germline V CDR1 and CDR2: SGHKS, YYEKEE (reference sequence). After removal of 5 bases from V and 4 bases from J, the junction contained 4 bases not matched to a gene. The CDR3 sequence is CASRTDRADTQYF. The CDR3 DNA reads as TGTGCCAGCAGAACAGACAGGGCAGATACGCAGTATTTT.

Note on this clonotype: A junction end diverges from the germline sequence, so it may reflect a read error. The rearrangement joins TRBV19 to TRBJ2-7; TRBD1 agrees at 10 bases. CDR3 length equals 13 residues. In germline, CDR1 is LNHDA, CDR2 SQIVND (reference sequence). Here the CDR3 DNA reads TGTGCCAGTAGTATGGGACAGGGGTACGGGCAGTACTTC. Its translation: CASSMGQGYGQYF.